These T cell receptor beta chains were read from a single sample in a study of tumor-infiltrating lymphocytes in oesophageal squamous cell carcinoma. One entry per CDR3 protein, called by TCRdb with MiXCR from the PCR reads. The repertoire holds 19,000 or so distinct CDR3 sequences, about 50% seen once, with roughly 45% in the top ten. The sequenced sample was normal esophageal tissue next to the tumor. These receptors originate from a female donor with esophageal squamous cell carcinoma. CDR3s include the opening cysteine and the closing phenylalanine or tryptophan. Each record gives: V gene, clone size, J gene, D gene, CDR3 length, CDR3 protein, CDR3 DNA. D genes are given only for firm matches. The size of a clone is reported for some rows only, either as once, few or many, or as a class for expanded clones.

>TRBV6-5|NA|TRBJ2-3|NA|14
CASSYSPGTDTQYF
TGTGCCAGCAGTTACTCTCCGGGCACAGATACGCAGTATTTT
>TRBV7-2|NA|TRBJ1-1|NA|14
CASRQTPLSPEAFF
TGTGCCAGCAGACAGACACCTCTGTCCCCTGAAGCTTTCTTT
>TRBV6-6|many|TRBJ2-2|NA|16
CASSYAGFANTGELFF
TGTGCCAGCAGTTACGCAGGGTTCGCGAACACCGGGGAGCTGTTTTTT
>TRBV2|NA|TRBJ1-2|TRBD1|14
CASSPGQGVYGYTF
TGTGCCAGCAGCCCCGGACAGGGCGTCTATGGCTACACCTTC
>TRBV12-3/TRBV12-4|NA|TRBJ1-1|NA|13
CASSSPRNTEAFF
TGTGCCAGCAGTTCCCCGCGAAACACTGAAGCTTTCTTT
>TRBV6-1|many|TRBJ2-5|NA|13
CAGRPAGRETQYF
TGTGCCGGAAGGCCGGCGGGGCGGGAGACCCAGTACTTC
>TRBV7-6|few|TRBJ2-1|NA|14
CASSSHPTGTEQFF
TGTGCTAGCAGCTCCCATCCTACGGGGACTGAGCAGTTCTTC
>TRBV7-2|NA|TRBJ1-6|TRBD1|16
CASSRDRGAYNSPLHF
TGTGCCAGCAGCCGAGACAGGGGCGCCTATAATTCACCCCTCCACTTT
>TRBV7-3|medium-sized|TRBJ2-5|TRBD2|15
CASSLRGGIRETQYF
TGTGCCAGCAGCTTAAGGGGGGGGATTCGAGAGACCCAGTACTTC
>TRBV7-3|NA|TRBJ2-3|NA|13
CASSLASTGELYF
TGTGCCAGCAGCTTAGCCAGTACCGGGGAGCTGTATTTT
>TRBV11-2|once|TRBJ2-5|NA|14
CASSPSFSGETQYF
TGTGCCAGCAGCCCCTCTTTTAGCGGAGAGACCCAGTACTTC
>TRBV5-1|NA|TRBJ1-6|NA|13
CASSAGIDSPLHF
TGCGCCAGCAGCGCGGGGATTGATTCACCCCTCCACTTT
>TRBV7-9|NA|TRBJ2-1|TRBD2|13
CASSVGLVNEQFF
TGTGCCAGCAGCGTGGGACTAGTTAATGAGCAGTTCTTC
>TRBV7-6|NA|TRBJ2-7|TRBD1|15
CASSLGQGVSYEQYF
TGTGCCAGCAGCTTAGGACAGGGGGTCTCCTACGAGCAGTACTTC
>TRBV7-3|NA|TRBJ2-7|NA|16
CASSLKVAGGNNEQYF
TGTGCCAGCAGCTTAAAAGTGGCAGGGGGGAACAATGAGCAGTACTTC
>TRBV6-1|NA|TRBJ1-1|NA|13
CASSEAGRTEAFF
TGTGCCAGCAGTGAGGCGGGTCGAACTGAAGCTTTCTTT
>TRBV6-6|large|TRBJ2-1|NA|14
CASSYSRRGDEQFF
TGTGCCAGCAGTTACTCGAGGAGGGGGGATGAGCAGTTCTTC
>TRBV7-9|NA|TRBJ2-5|NA|14
CASSFYRDKETQYF
TGTGCCAGCAGCTTCTACCGGGATAAAGAGACCCAGTACTTC
>TRBV7-3|medium-sized|TRBJ2-2|NA|11
CASSLSGELFF
TGTGCCAGCAGCTTGTCCGGGGAGCTGTTTTTT
>TRBV7-2|few|TRBJ2-1|NA|11
CASSLDLEQFF
TGTGCCAGCAGCTTGGACTTAGAGCAGTTCTTC
>TRBV7-3|NA|TRBJ2-2|NA|15
CASSSSSGSTGELFF
TGTGCCAGCAGCTCCTCCTCCGGGTCCACCGGGGAGCTGTTTTTT
>TRBV5-8|NA|TRBJ2-1|TRBD2|13
CASSSRTSNEQFF
TGTGCCAGCAGCTCCCGGACTAGCAATGAGCAGTTCTTC
>TRBV5-1|many|TRBJ2-5|NA|13
CASSLEGQETQYF
TGCGCCAGCAGCTTGGAGGGGCAAGAGACCCAGTACTTC
>TRBV7-6|NA|TRBJ1-3|NA|14
CASSLSTTGNTIYF
TGTGCCAGCAGCTTATCTACGACTGGAAACACCATATATTTT
>TRBV19|NA|TRBJ1-5|NA|14
CASRQGRTNQPQHF
TGTGCCAGTCGTCAGGGTCGGACCAATCAGCCCCAGCATTTT
>TRBV6-6|NA|TRBJ2-1|TRBD2|16
CASSYSGLAGGGEQFF
TGTGCCAGCAGTTACTCGGGACTAGCGGGAGGAGGTGAGCAGTTCTTC
>TRBV28|NA|TRBJ2-7|TRBD1|19
CASSSTFKDGTGGGDEQYF
TGTGCCAGCAGTTCCACTTTCAAAGACGGGACAGGGGGTGGCGACGAGCAGTACTTC
>TRBV4-1|NA|TRBJ1-2|TRBD1|16
CASSQELGQGAGGYTF
TGCGCCAGCAGCCAAGAACTGGGACAGGGGGCGGGGGGCTACACCTTC
>TRBV11-2|NA|TRBJ1-2|NA|14
CASSSGRADYGYTF
TGTGCCAGCAGCTCGGGACGGGCGGACTATGGCTACACCTTC
>TRBV7-2|few|TRBJ1-2|TRBD1|14
CASSPDRGTYGYTF
TGTGCCAGCAGCCCCGACAGGGGAACATATGGCTACACCTTC
>TRBV6-6|medium-sized|TRBJ2-1|NA|15
CASSYGVSSYNEQFF
TGTGCCAGCAGTTACGGAGTTAGCTCCTACAATGAGCAGTTCTTC
>TRBV12-3/TRBV12-4|NA|TRBJ2-3|TRBD2|16
CASGFRTSGGTGELYF
TGTGCCAGCGGTTTTAGGACTAGCGGGGGGACCGGGGAGCTGTATTTT
>TRBV7-3|NA|TRBJ2-3|TRBD1|16
CASSVTGTGGSDTQYF
TGTGCCAGCAGCGTGACCGGGACAGGGGGTTCAGATACGCAGTATTTT
>TRBV10-1|many|TRBJ2-3|TRBD2|15
CASQKAGDGTDTQYF
TGCGCCAGCCAAAAAGCGGGAGACGGGACAGATACGCAGTATTTT
>TRBV7-6|few|TRBJ2-4|TRBD1|16
CASSLTPGQGAGIQYF
TGTGCCAGCAGCTTAACTCCGGGACAGGGGGCTGGCATTCAGTACTTC
>TRBV6-6|once|TRBJ2-3|TRBD1|15
CASRIQGRGADTQYF
TGTGCCAGCAGGATACAGGGGAGAGGCGCAGATACGCAGTATTTT
>TRBV29-1|few|TRBJ1-1|NA|11
CSVGWNTEAFF
TGCAGCGTAGGATGGAACACTGAAGCTTTCTTT
>TRBV6-1|many|TRBJ1-6|NA|16
CASVGGTSSYNSPLHF
TGTGCCAGCGTCGGTGGGACGAGCTCCTATAATTCACCCCTCCACTTC
>TRBV6-1|NA|TRBJ1-4|NA|14
CASRRQGGNEKLFF
TGTGCCAGCAGACGCCAGGGTGGTAATGAAAAACTGTTTTTT
>TRBV30|NA|TRBJ1-1|NA|14
CAWSVNREGTEAFF
TGTGCCTGGAGTGTAAACAGGGAGGGGACTGAAGCTTTCTTT
>TRBV25-1|NA|TRBJ1-1|TRBD1|17
CASSDFEGAGVGTEAFF
TGTGCCAGCAGTGATTTTGAGGGGGCGGGGGTGGGCACTGAAGCTTTCTTT
>TRBV2|many|TRBJ2-5|NA|15
CASSEARGEKETQYF
TGTGCCAGCAGTGAAGCGAGAGGGGAAAAAGAGACCCAGTACTTC
>TRBV5-8|many|TRBJ2-3|NA|15
CASSLVTATIDTQYF
TGTGCCAGCAGCTTGGTGACAGCTACTATAGATACGCAGTATTTT
>TRBV7-3|NA|TRBJ2-4|NA|9
CASHSPQYF
TGTGCCAGCCATTCACCTCAGTACTTC
>TRBV4-1|NA|TRBJ2-7|NA|15
CASSQGTDSYYEQYF
TGCGCCAGCAGCCAAGGGACGGACAGCTACTACGAGCAGTACTTC
>TRBV6-5|few|TRBJ2-1|TRBD1|21
CASSYSILGTGALQLGNEQFF
TGTGCCAGCAGTTACTCGATACTAGGGACAGGGGCTCTACAGTTGGGCAATGAGCAGTTCTTC
>TRBV7-6|few|TRBJ2-5|TRBD2|14
CASSVGLAGETQYF
TGTGCTAGCAGCGTAGGACTAGCGGGAGAGACCCAGTACTTC
>TRBV11-1|NA|TRBJ1-4|NA|13
CASSFDGTEKLFF
TGTGCCAGCAGCTTTGATGGGACTGAAAAACTGTTTTTT
>TRBV7-9|NA|TRBJ2-3|NA|15
CASSLAAGGTDTQYF
TGTGCCAGCAGCTTAGCAGCAGGGGGGACAGATACGCAGTATTTT
>TRBV7-2|NA|TRBJ1-2|NA|14
CASSLSSGIYGYTF
TGTGCCAGCAGCTTATCTAGCGGCATCTATGGCTACACCTTC
>TRBV7-2|NA|TRBJ2-7|NA|13
CASSYGRDYEQYF
TGTGCCAGCAGCTACGGGAGAGACTACGAGCAGTACTTC
>TRBV7-6|NA|TRBJ2-7|NA|16
CASSLGGGLSSYEQYF
TGTGCCAGCAGCTTAGGAGGGGGGCTAAGCTCCTACGAGCAGTACTTC
>TRBV7-9|medium-sized|TRBJ2-5|NA|13
CASSPRAQETQYF
TGTGCCAGCAGCCCCCGAGCCCAAGAGACCCAGTACTTC
>TRBV25-1|NA|TRBJ2-7|NA|12
CASSGSFYEQYF
TGTGCCAGCAGTGGCTCGTTCTACGAGCAGTACTTC
>TRBV7-2|NA|TRBJ2-3|TRBD1|16
CASSRDRGGSTDTQYF
TGTGCCAGCAGCCGGGACAGGGGTGGGAGCACAGATACGCAGTATTTT
>TRBV7-2|NA|TRBJ2-1|NA|16
CASSLAPPGMYNEQFF
TGTGCCAGCAGCTTAGCGCCCCCAGGGATGTACAATGAGCAGTTCTTC
>TRBV7-9|few|TRBJ2-3|NA|14
CASSKYIETDTQYF
TGTGCCAGCAGCAAATACATAGAGACAGATACGCAGTATTTT
>TRBV6-1|medium-sized|TRBJ2-1|NA|16
CASSYFLGGPTNEQFF
TGTGCCAGCAGTTATTTTCTGGGTGGCCCTACAAATGAGCAGTTCTTC
>TRBV29-1|NA|TRBJ2-7|NA|11
CSVRKPYEQYF
TGCAGCGTTCGGAAACCCTACGAGCAGTACTTC